This T cell receptor beta chain was recorded in a study of T cells in localized non-small cell lung cancer. Regarding the study as a whole: Tumor showed lower T cell clonality than uninvolved adjacent lung, where it was highest. Adjacent lung tissue had a median about 57 of the top 100 clones found in the tumor. A higher density of T cells in blood coincided with extended overall survival.

The V gene lost 2 bases and the J gene lost 1 base, with 9 bases spanning the gap. The CDR3 sequence is 14 residues long. Germline CDR1 reads SGDLS; CDR2 reads YYNGEE. Worth noting for this clone: Its target is unknown.

Method: immunoSEQ multiplex PCR; TCRdb's copy keeps in-frame clones and lacks some. The sample holds some 19,000 clones, about 93% seen once. The chain uses TRBV9 and TRBJ2-5; no clear D. The TCR comes from a male donor older than 55 with stage I squamous cell lung carcinoma. The starting material was peripheral blood, obtained before any cancer treatment. The CDR3: CASSVGQVQETQYF. CDR3 DNA: TGTGCCAGCAGCGTCGGGCAAGTCCAAGAGACCCAGTACTTC.